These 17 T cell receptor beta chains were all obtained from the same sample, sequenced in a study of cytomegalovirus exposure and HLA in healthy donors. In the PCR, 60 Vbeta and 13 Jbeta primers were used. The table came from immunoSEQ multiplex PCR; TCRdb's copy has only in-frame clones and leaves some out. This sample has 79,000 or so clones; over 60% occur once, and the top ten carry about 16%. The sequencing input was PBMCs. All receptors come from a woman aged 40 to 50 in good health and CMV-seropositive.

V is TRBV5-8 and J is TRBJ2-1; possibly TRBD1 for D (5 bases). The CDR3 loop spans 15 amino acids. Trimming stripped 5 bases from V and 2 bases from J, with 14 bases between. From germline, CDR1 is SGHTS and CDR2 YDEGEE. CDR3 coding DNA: TGTGCCAGCAGTACGCAGGGTTGGGCCTACAATGAGCAGTTCTTC. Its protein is CASSTQGWAYNEQFF. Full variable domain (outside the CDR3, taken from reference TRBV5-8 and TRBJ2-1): EAGVTQSPTHLIKTRGQQATLRCSPISGHTSVYWYQQALGLGLQFLLWYDEGEERNRGNFPPRFSGRQFPNYSSELNVNALELEDSALYLCASSTQGWAYNEQFFGPGTRLTVL.

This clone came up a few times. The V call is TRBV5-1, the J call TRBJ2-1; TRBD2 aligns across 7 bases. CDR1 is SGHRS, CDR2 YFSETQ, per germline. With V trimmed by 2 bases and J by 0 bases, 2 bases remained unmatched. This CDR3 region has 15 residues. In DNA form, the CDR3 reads TGCGCCAGCAGCTTAGCGGGGACCTCCTACAATGAGCAGTTCTTC. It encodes CASSLAGTSYNEQFF.

The chain's CDR3 is CASAGTVQPQHF. CDR3 in DNA: TGCGCCAGCGCCGGGACAGTTCAGCCCCAGCATTTT. This chain links TRBV5-1 with TRBJ1-5, with 7 bases aligning to TRBD1. Germline lookup yields CDR1 SGHRS and CDR2 YFSETQ. After removal of 7 bases from V and 6 bases from J, the junction contained 4 bases not matched to a gene. The CDR3 totals 12 residues.

This chain's CDR3 is CASSLEGALNGYTF. The CDR3 coding sequence is TGTGCCAGCAGCTTGGAAGGGGCCCTCAACGGCTACACCTTC. The gene calls are TRBV7-2 and TRBJ1-2, with TRBD1 as a possible D gene (5 bases). V lost 3 bases to trimming and J lost 8 bases, with 16 bases between them. This CDR3 has 14 amino acids. Germline CDR1 reads SGHTA; CDR2 reads FQGNSA.

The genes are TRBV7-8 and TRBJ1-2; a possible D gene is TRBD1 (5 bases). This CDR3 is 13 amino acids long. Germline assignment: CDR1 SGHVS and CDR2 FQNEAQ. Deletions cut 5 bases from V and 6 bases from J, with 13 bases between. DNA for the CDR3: TGTGCCAGCAGCCAGGGAGGGATAAATGGCTACACCTTC. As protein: CASSQGGINGYTF.

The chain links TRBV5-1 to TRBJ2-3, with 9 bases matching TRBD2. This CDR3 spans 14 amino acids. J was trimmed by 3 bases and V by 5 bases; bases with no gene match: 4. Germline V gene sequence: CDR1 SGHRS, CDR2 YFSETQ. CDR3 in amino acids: CASSGGGATDTQYF. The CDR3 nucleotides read TGCGCCAGCAGTGGCGGGGGGGCAACAGATACGCAGTATTTT.

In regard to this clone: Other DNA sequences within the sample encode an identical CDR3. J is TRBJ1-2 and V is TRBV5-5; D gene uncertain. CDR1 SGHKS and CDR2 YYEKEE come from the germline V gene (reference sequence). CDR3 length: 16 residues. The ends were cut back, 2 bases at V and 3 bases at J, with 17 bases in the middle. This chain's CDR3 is CASSFRLVAADYGYTF. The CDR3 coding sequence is TGTGCCAGCAGCTTTCGACTGGTCGCGGCGGACTATGGCTACACCTTC.

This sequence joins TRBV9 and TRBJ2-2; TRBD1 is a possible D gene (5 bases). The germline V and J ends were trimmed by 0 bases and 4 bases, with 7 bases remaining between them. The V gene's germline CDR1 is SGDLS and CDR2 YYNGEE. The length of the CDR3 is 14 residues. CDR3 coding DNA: TGTGCCAGCAGCGTAGCAGGGTGCACCGGGGAGCTGTTTTTT. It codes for CASSVAGCTGELFF.

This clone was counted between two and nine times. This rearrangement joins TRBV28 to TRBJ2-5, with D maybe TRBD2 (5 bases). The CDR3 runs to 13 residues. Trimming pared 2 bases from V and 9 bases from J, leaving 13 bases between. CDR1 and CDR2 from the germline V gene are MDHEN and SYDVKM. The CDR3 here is CASSLGSLGSQYF. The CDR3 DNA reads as TGTGCCAGCAGTTTAGGGAGCTTGGGGTCCCAGTACTTC.

The CDR3 here is CATQAGGIKNIQYF. CDR3 in DNA: TGTGCCACGCAAGCGGGAGGTATCAAAAACATTCAGTACTTC. The gene calls are TRBV19 and TRBJ2-4; 9 bases agree with TRBD2. The CDR3 loop spans 14 amino acids. The V gene end was trimmed by 10 bases and the J gene end by 3 bases; junction bases not matched to a gene: 7. From germline, CDR1 is LNHDA and CDR2 SQIVND (reference sequence).

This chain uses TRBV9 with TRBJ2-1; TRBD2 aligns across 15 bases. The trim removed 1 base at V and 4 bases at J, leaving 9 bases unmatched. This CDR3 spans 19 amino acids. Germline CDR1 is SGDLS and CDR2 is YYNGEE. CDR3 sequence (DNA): TGTGCCAGCAGCGTACGTGGACTAGCGGGAGGGCCTTCATACAATGAGCAGTTCTTC. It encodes CASSVRGLAGGPSYNEQFF. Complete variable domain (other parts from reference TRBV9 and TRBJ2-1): DSGVTQTPKHLITATGQRVTLRCSPRSGDLSVYWYQQSLDQGLQFLIQYYNGEERAKGNILERFSAQQFPDLHSELNLSSLELGDSALYFCASSVRGLAGGPSYNEQFFGPGTRLTVL.

The CDR3 spells CASSPSGRSTNEKLFF. The CDR3, as DNA: TGCGCCAGCAGCCCCTCTGGGAGATCCACTAATGAAAAACTGTTTTTT. V gene TRBV5-1 combines with J gene TRBJ1-4; the D is unclear. V lost 4 bases, J lost 2 bases, and 15 bases lay in between. CDR1 SGHRS and CDR2 YFSETQ come from the germline V gene. This CDR3 comprises 16 residues.

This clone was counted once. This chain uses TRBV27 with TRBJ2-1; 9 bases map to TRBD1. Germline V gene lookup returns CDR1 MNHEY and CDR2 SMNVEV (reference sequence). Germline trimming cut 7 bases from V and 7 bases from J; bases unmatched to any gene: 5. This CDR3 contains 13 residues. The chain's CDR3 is CASKRDRVNEQFF. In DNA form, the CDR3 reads TGTGCCAGCAAACGGGACAGGGTGAATGAGCAGTTCTTC.

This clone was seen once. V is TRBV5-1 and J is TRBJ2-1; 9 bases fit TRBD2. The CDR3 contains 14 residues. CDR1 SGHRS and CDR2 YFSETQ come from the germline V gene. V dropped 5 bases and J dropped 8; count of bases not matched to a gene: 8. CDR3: CASSRLAGNHEQFF. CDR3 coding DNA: TGCGCCAGCAGTAGGCTAGCGGGGAACCATGAGCAGTTCTTC.

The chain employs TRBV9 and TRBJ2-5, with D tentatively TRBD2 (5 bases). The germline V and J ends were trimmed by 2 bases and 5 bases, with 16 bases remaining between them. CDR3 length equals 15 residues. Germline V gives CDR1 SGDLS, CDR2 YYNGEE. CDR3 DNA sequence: TGTGCCAGCAGCGTCAAGGACTTACCTTTTGAGACCCAGTACTTC. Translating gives CASSVKDLPFETQYF.

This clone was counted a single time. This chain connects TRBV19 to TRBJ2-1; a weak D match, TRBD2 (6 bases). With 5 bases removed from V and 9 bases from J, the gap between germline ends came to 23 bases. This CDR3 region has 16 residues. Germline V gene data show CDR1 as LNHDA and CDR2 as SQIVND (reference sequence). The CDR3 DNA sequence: TGTGCCAGTAGTCCCACCTGGGGACTGAGTTTGGGTGAGCAGTTCTTC. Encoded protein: CASSPTWGLSLGEQFF. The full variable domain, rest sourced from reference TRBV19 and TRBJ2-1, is DGGITQSPKYLFRKEGQNVTLSCEQNLNHDAMYWYRQDPGQGLRLIYYSQIVNDFQKGDIAEGYSVSREKKESFPLTVTSAQKNPTAFYLCASSPTWGLSLGEQFFGPGTRLTVL.

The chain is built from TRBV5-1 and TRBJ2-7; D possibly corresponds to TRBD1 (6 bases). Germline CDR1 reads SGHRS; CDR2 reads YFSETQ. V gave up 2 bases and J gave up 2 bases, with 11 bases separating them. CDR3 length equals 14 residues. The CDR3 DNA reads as TGCGCCAGCAGCTTACAGGGACCCCCCTACGAGCAGTACTTC. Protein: CASSLQGPPYEQYF.